The 31 T cell receptor beta chains below all came from one sample that was sequenced in a study of T cells in Graves' hyperthyroidism and ophthalmopathy. TCR beta CDR3 region amplification was performed from RNA transcripts. An initial round of RT-PCR targeting the TCR CDR3 relied on the HTBI primer set. TCRdb processed the multiplex PCR reads anew with MiXCR; each CDR3 protein has one entry. The table includes about 500,000 distinct CDR3 sequences, around 15% detected once. Sequencing was done on a sample of blood. These receptors all come from a woman aged 25 to 39 with Graves' ophthalmopathy.

As for this clonotype: A junction end diverges from the germline sequence, so it may reflect a read error. This rearrangement joins TRBV10-3 to TRBJ2-2, with a weak D call TRBD2 (6 bases). The CDR3 has 15 residues. CDR1 is ENHRY, CDR2 SYGVKD, per germline. In DNA, the CDR3 is TGTGCCATCGGTGAGTCCGGGGGTCACACCGGGGAGCTGTTTTTT. Translation gives CAIGESGGHTGELFF.

This clonotype appeared a few times. The chain couples TRBV4-3 to TRBJ2-1; TRBD2 matches at 15 bases. Trimming cost V 4 bases and J 7 bases; bases outside gene matches: 8. The CDR3 runs 17 residues. Germline CDR1 reads LGHNA; CDR2 reads YSLEER. CDR3 nucleotide sequence: TGCGCCAGCAGCCGAGGACTAGCGGGAGGGCCAGAGAATGAGCAGTTCTTC. Translation: CASSRGLAGGPENEQFF.

The chain carries TRBV28 and TRBJ2-1; D remains ambiguous. The germline CDR1 and CDR2 sequences are MDHEN and SYDVKM. The length of the CDR3 is 12 residues. Trimming removed 4 bases at V and 2 bases at J, with 3 bases between. CDR3 nucleotides: TGTGCCAGCAGTTACCCCTACAATGAGCAGTTCTTC. It yields the protein CASSYPYNEQFF.

A few counts support this clonotype. The rearrangement joins TRBV20-1 to TRBJ2-7; 8 bases align to TRBD2. The CDR3 covers 18 residues. CDR1 and CDR2 (germline): DFQATT, SNEGSKA (reference sequence). V gave up 6 bases and J gave up 6 bases; unmatched junction bases: 25. The CDR3 here is CSATYRQREKIFDFEQYF. For the CDR3, the DNA is TGCAGTGCCACGTACCGGCAGCGGGAGAAGATTTTTGACTTCGAGCAGTACTTC.

This clonotype was counted many times. The chain joins TRBV7-3 to TRBJ2-3; D is unresolved. CDR3 length: 13 amino acids. The V gene lost 5 bases and the J gene lost 2 bases, with 8 bases spanning the gap. Germline V gene sequence: CDR1 SGHTA, CDR2 FQGTGA. The CDR3 DNA follows: TGTGCCAGCAGCCCAATAATCACAGATACGCAGTATTTT. Residues: CASSPIITDTQYF.

The gene calls are TRBV20-1 and TRBJ2-1, with TRBD2 matching 8 bases. The CDR3 sequence is 17 residues long. V dropped 0 bases and J dropped 4; count of bases not matched to a gene: 11. Germline V gene sequence: CDR1 DFQATT, CDR2 SNEGSKA (reference sequence). The CDR3, as DNA: TGCAGTGCTAGAGATCAAAGCGGGAGAAAGCTTTACAATGAGCAGTTCTTC. As protein: CSARDQSGRKLYNEQFF.

Only a few counts were recorded for this clonotype. The chain employs TRBV5-6 and TRBJ1-1, with a possible D match to TRBD1 (5 bases). Trimming left V 4 bases short and J 10 bases short, with 14 bases between. The length of the CDR3 is 12 residues. Germline V gene lookup returns CDR1 SGHDT and CDR2 YYEEEE. The CDR3 loop is CASSGWGVRAFF. The DNA for the CDR3 is TGTGCCAGCAGCGGATGGGGGGTGAGAGCTTTCTTT. Variable domain in full (rest from reference TRBV5-6 and TRBJ1-1): DAGVTQSPTHLIKTRGQQVTLRCSPKSGHDTVSWYQQALGQGPQFIFQYYEEEERQRGNFPDRFSGHQFPNYSSELNVNALLLGDSALYLCASSGWGVRAFFGQGTRLTVV.

This clonotype was counted only a few times. The V gene is TRBV29-1, the J gene TRBJ1-3; the D is unclear. V lost 1 base and J lost 4, with 5 bases in between. Looked up from germline, CDR1 is SQVTM and CDR2 is ANQGSEA. CDR3 length: 12 amino acids. CDR3 protein: CSVEGNGNTIYF. The DNA for the CDR3 is TGCAGCGTTGAAGGGAACGGAAACACCATATATTTT.

About this clonotype itself: It may be a read error: a sequence one base away is much more abundant. The genes are TRBV20-1 and TRBJ1-4; no clear D. CDR1 and CDR2 from the germline V gene are DFQATT and SNEGSKA (reference sequence). The CDR3 covers 11 residues. V lost 0 bases and J lost 7, with 3 bases in between. CDR3 sequence reads: CSARDAEKLFF. The DNA of the CDR3 is TGCAGTGCTAGAGATGCTGAAAAACTGTTTTTT.

This chain joins TRBV4-1 and TRBJ2-1, with 9 bases fitting TRBD2. Germline loops: CDR1 MGHRA, CDR2 YSYEKL. The length of the CDR3 is 16 residues. The V and J ends lost 0 bases and 7 bases, in that order; junction bases with no gene match: 7. The CDR3 DNA reads TGCGCCAGCAGCCAAGATAGCCTAGCGGGGAAGAATGAGCAGTTCTTC. Its protein product is CASSQDSLAGKNEQFF.

This chain joins TRBV20-1 and TRBJ2-7; maybe TRBD1 (5 bases). The CDR3 has 14 amino acids. V lost 5 bases to trimming and J lost 7 bases, with 21 bases between them. Germline-derived CDR1 and CDR2 are DFQATT and SNEGSKA (reference sequence). CDR3 sequence: CSAPRTQPSPEQYF. The CDR3 DNA sequence: TGCAGTGCTCCCCGGACACAGCCCTCGCCGGAGCAGTACTTC.

This clonotype showed up just a few times. The genes are TRBV28 and TRBJ2-6; unclear D gene. With 5 bases removed from V and 3 bases from J, the gap between germline ends came to 8 bases. Germline V gene sequence: CDR1 MDHEN, CDR2 SYDVKM. There are 14 residues in the CDR3. Here the CDR3 reads CASSTGGGANVLTF. CDR3 nucleotides: TGTGCCAGCAGTACGGGTGGTGGGGCCAACGTCCTGACTTTC.

This clonotype was counted only a few times. The genes are TRBV2 and TRBJ2-6, with TRBD2 matching over 8 bases. CDR3 length: 15 residues. J lost 4 bases, V lost 11 bases, and 10 bases had no gene match. Germline-derived CDR1 and CDR2 are SNHLY and FYNNEI. The CDR3 is CALRPGRAGANVLTF. DNA for the CDR3: TGTGCCCTAAGGCCCGGGAGGGCCGGGGCCAACGTCCTGACTTTC. The variable domain in full, completed from reference TRBV2 and TRBJ2-6, reads EPEVTQTPSHQVTQMGQEVILRCVPISNHLYFYWYRQILGQKVEFLVSFYNNEISEKSEIFDDQFSVERPDGSNFTLKIRSTKLEDSAMYFCALRPGRAGANVLTFGAGSRLTVL.

This clonotype occurred a few times. This rearrangement joins TRBV19 to TRBJ2-7; TRBD1 is a possible D gene (6 bases). Germline values: CDR1 LNHDA, CDR2 SQIVND (reference sequence). The CDR3 length is 13 residues. Trimming removed 5 bases at V and 3 bases at J, with 11 bases between. The CDR3 DNA reads as TGTGCCAGTAGTCCGGGACACCACTACGAGCAGTACTTC. As protein: CASSPGHHYEQYF.

This clonotype was detected only a few times. The V gene is TRBV5-5, the J gene TRBJ2-3, with no clear D. V gave up 0 bases and J gave up 4 bases, with 12 bases separating them. The germline CDR1 and CDR2 sequences are SGHKS and YYEKEE (reference sequence). CDR3 size: 15 residues. The CDR3 sequence is CASSLAGQAPDTQYF. The CDR3 bases are TGTGCCAGCAGCTTGGCCGGGCAGGCCCCAGATACGCAGTATTTT.

This clonotype showed up just a few times. The chain employs TRBV2 and TRBJ1-2; D is ambiguous. Trimming took 2 bases from V and 4 from J, leaving 14 bases between them. The CDR3 runs to 15 residues. Germline-derived CDR1 and CDR2 are SNHLY and FYNNEI. This chain's CDR3 is CASSERLSGLYGYTF. The DNA for the CDR3 is TGTGCCAGCAGTGAACGCTTATCGGGCCTCTATGGCTACACCTTC.

This clonotype was observed many times. The V gene is TRBV11-2, the J gene TRBJ2-1; either TRBD1 or TRBD2 may supply D (6 bases each). Trimming shortened V by 7 bases and J by 6 bases, and 13 bases separated the two germline ends. CDR3 length: 13 amino acids. Germline-derived CDR1 and CDR2 are SGHAT and FQNNGV. CDR3 sequence reads: CASTLKGGNEQFF. CDR3 nucleotides: TGTGCCAGCACCCTAAAGGGGGGCAATGAGCAGTTCTTC.

This clonotype was counted between two and nine times. The chain has TRBV20-1 and TRBJ2-5; a possible D gene is TRBD1 (6 bases). Per the germline V gene, CDR1 is DFQATT and CDR2 is SNEGSKA (reference sequence). V was shortened by 0 bases and J by 0 bases, with 14 bases between the two germline ends. The CDR3 covers 16 residues. The CDR3 sequence: CSARDEGRGYQETQYF. The CDR3 DNA sequence: TGCAGTGCTAGAGATGAGGGCAGGGGATACCAAGAGACCCAGTACTTC.

In this sample, this clonotype turned up many times. This chain uses TRBV27 with TRBJ1-6, with D possibly matching TRBD1 (6 bases). The germline CDR1 and CDR2 sequences are MNHEY and SMNVEV (reference sequence). V dropped 6 bases and J dropped 10 bases, with 28 bases sitting between them. This CDR3 spans 18 amino acids. This CDR3 reads CASSRFGDTGRVRSPLHF. CDR3 nucleotide sequence: TGTGCCAGCAGCCGTTTTGGAGATACAGGGAGAGTACGATCACCCCTCCACTTT.

This clonotype showed up just a few times. The chain links TRBV7-8 to TRBJ2-7; a possible D gene is TRBD2 (5 bases). The germline gives CDR1 SGHVS, CDR2 FQNEAQ. V was cut by 3 bases and J by 4 bases, with 13 bases left in between. This CDR3 comprises 14 residues. The CDR3 reads CASSLGPSQYEQYF. DNA for the CDR3: TGTGCCAGCAGCTTGGGCCCTAGCCAATACGAGCAGTACTTC.

This clonotype was observed a few times. This chain joins TRBV4-3 and TRBJ1-1; D is uncertain. The length of the CDR3 is 15 residues. V was pared by 0 bases and J by 5 bases, with 13 bases between. The germline V gene has CDR1 LGHNA and CDR2 YSLEER. The CDR3 protein is CASSQEKIGRTEAFF. DNA for the CDR3: TGCGCCAGCAGCCAAGAGAAAATAGGTAGGACTGAAGCTTTCTTT.

The rearrangement links TRBV5-1 to TRBJ2-5; 8 bases are a match to TRBD1. The germline V gene encodes CDR1 SGHRS and CDR2 YFSETQ. V dropped 1 base and J dropped 7; count of bases not matched to a gene: 9. The CDR3 spans 15 residues. The CDR3 region is CASSLTQGAGGTQYF. CDR3 sequence (DNA): TGCGCCAGCAGCTTGACCCAGGGGGCAGGAGGGACCCAGTACTTC.

In this sample, this clonotype turned up a few times. This chain links TRBV7-3 with TRBJ2-3; 8 bases line up with TRBD2. The V gene's germline CDR1 is SGHTA and CDR2 FQGTGA. Unmatched junction bases numbered 5, after V lost 5 bases and J lost 4 bases. CDR3 size: 14 residues. CDR3 nucleotides: TGTGCCAGCAGCCAAGCGGGAGTGGCAGATACGCAGTATTTT. Translation gives CASSQAGVADTQYF.

This clonotype was seen many times. The rearrangement uses TRBV28 and TRBJ1-2, with D possibly being TRBD1 (5 bases). Germline V gene lookup returns CDR1 MDHEN and CDR2 SYDVKM. The CDR3 totals 15 residues. V was trimmed by 5 bases and J by 1 base, leaving 14 bases between them. CDR3 region: CASSLGGAINYGYTF. CDR3 DNA sequence: TGTGCCAGCAGTCTGGGGGGAGCCATTAACTATGGCTACACCTTC.

This clonotype came up a few times. The rearrangement uses TRBV28 and TRBJ2-6; TRBD1 matches 7 bases. V gave up 2 bases and J gave up 0 bases; unmatched junction bases: 1. The CDR3 has 16 amino acids. Germline V gives CDR1 MDHEN, CDR2 SYDVKM. The CDR3 protein is CASSLGTVSGANVLTF. CDR3 DNA: TGTGCCAGCAGTTTAGGGACAGTCTCTGGGGCCAACGTCCTGACTTTC.

The chain employs TRBV12-5 and TRBJ2-1; maybe TRBD2 (5 bases). CDR1 is LGHNT and CDR2 is FRNRAP in the germline V gene. Trimming took off 4 bases at V and 8 bases at J, with 9 bases between the two ends. The CDR3 length is 12 residues. The CDR3 sequence: CASGYGNHEQFF. The CDR3 nucleotides are TGTGCTAGTGGTTACGGGAACCATGAGCAGTTCTTC.

V gene TRBV6-1 combines with J gene TRBJ1-2; TRBD1 is a possible D gene (5 bases). In germline, CDR1 is MNHNS, CDR2 SASEGT. Trimming pared 4 bases from V and 0 bases from J, leaving 21 bases between. The CDR3 sequence is 18 residues long. The CDR3 loop is CASSGSGTEVRANYGYTF. CDR3 DNA: TGTGCCAGCAGTGGGTCTGGGACTGAGGTTCGAGCTAACTATGGCTACACCTTC.

The sample holds many counts of this clonotype. The chain recombines TRBV28 with TRBJ1-1; perhaps TRBD1 as D (5 bases). There are 16 residues in the CDR3. Germline V gene data show CDR1 as MDHEN and CDR2 as SYDVKM. The V end was cut by 6 bases, the J end by 0 bases, with 17 bases between. CDR3 sequence: CASRPPDTSMNTEAFF. CDR3 sequence (DNA): TGTGCCAGCAGACCCCCGGACACGTCTATGAACACTGAAGCTTTCTTT.

Only a few counts were recorded for this clonotype. The chain combines TRBV6-1 with TRBJ1-5; TRBD1 is a possible D gene (6 bases). The CDR3 totals 15 residues. V was pared by 5 bases and J by 0 bases, with 11 bases between. Germline CDR1 is MNHNS and CDR2 is SASEGT. Written as DNA, the CDR3 is TGTGCCAGCAGTATTGACAGGTATAGCAATCAGCCCCAGCATTTT. Residues: CASSIDRYSNQPQHF.

This clonotype was found many times. The V gene is TRBV28, the J gene TRBJ2-3; maybe TRBD2 (6 bases). The CDR3 extends over 15 amino acids. Trimming shortened V by 2 bases and J by 5 bases, and 14 bases separated the two germline ends. Germline CDR1 MDHEN, CDR2 SYDVKM. The CDR3 DNA is TGTGCCAGCAGTTTAGAGGCTGTCGGGGGAGATACGCAGTATTTT. This translates into CASSLEAVGGDTQYF.

This clonotype was seen only a few times. The V and J genes are TRBV4-1 and TRBJ2-6; TRBD2 is a possible D gene (5 bases). CDR1 is MGHRA, CDR2 YSYEKL, per germline. The V gene lost 1 base and the J gene lost 0 bases, with 13 bases spanning the gap. CDR3 length: 18 residues. For the CDR3, the DNA is TGCGCCAGCAGCCAAGTTCTGTTAGGGAGCTCTGGGGCCAACGTCCTGACTTTC. Translation: CASSQVLLGSSGANVLTF.